This section outlines one T cell receptor (beta chain) sequence together with its context. The target antigen is unknown. Read sequence stops 3 residues before the CDR3 end, and the germline J gene provides the missing end. This entry is derived from a study of T cells in women clearing cervical HPV infection. Looking at the study overall: Controls gave blood once infection was undetectable; cases at lesion identification. Study-wide results and caveats: Effector/memory and HPV-specific T cells were not isolated, and association timing is unknown. TRBV6-7 relative abundance averaged approximately 0.1% in cases and more than 0.15% in controls.

The CDR3 length is 13 residues. In germline, CDR1 is SQVTM, CDR2 ANQGSEA. V was cut by 7 bases and J by 2 bases, with 9 bases left in between. TCR beta CDR3 amplified by multiplex PCR from 950 to 1,500 ng genomic DNA. Profiling relied on immunoSEQ multiplex PCR, and the TCRdb table lists in-frame clones only, not all of them. The sample holds 40,000 or so clones. The chain is built from TRBV29-1 and TRBJ2-6; no firm D call. This TCR was sampled from a woman aged 18-70 years with a cervical HPV16 infection that either progressed to CIN3+ or cleared (not recorded which). Sequencing was carried out using blood buffy coat. The DNA read from the CDR3 is TGCAGCGCCCGGGTCCCTGGGGCCAACGTC. This codes for CSARVPGANV. The whole CDR3 reads CSARVPGANVLTF.